The T cell receptor beta chain described here comes from a study of CD8+ T cells in alopecia areata. The CDR3 has 14 amino acids. Germline assignment: CDR1 SQVTM and CDR2 ANQGSEA. Trimming shortened V by 0 bases and J by 1 base, and 6 bases separated the two germline ends. Study observations and caveats: The treated group had a single nonresponder, limiting CD8+ expansion-response conclusions.

Treatment in this sample: oral pan-JAK inhibitor, 5-10 mg twice daily. Peripheral blood and lesional scalp punch biopsies were taken from alopecia areata patients. A remark on this clone: The antigen remains undetermined.

RNA was isolated and reverse transcribed to cDNA, the sequencing template. Using immunoSEQ multiplex PCR, the repertoire was profiled, and TCRdb retains in-frame clones only, with some absent. The sample comprises about 160,000 clones, just over 65% of which are singletons, and approximately 0.9% rests with the top ten. The material was CD4+ T cells sorted from blood, obtained at week 4, from a patient treated with tofacitinib. This receptor was taken from a human donor with alopecia areata. The chain carries TRBV29-1 and TRBJ2-2; D gene uncertain. The CDR3 loop is CSVEDRMNTGELFF. The CDR3 nucleotides are TGCAGCGTTGAAGACAGAATGAACACCGGGGAGCTGTTTTTT.